This T cell receptor (beta chain) was captured by sequencing in a study of blood T cell repertoires in COVID-19. Clones were read by immunoSEQ multiplex PCR, and TCRdb kept only the in-frame ones, dropping some. The table shows roughly 290,000 clones, with roughly 89% occurring only once. The ends lost 3 bases at V and 4 bases at J; junction bases unmatched: 18. Per germline, CDR1 KGHSH and CDR2 LQKENI. CDR3 length: 19 residues. The receptor comes from a man younger than 40 with acute or convalescent COVID-19. The sequenced material came from peripheral blood. The J gene is TRBJ1-2, the V gene TRBV18, with 9 bases lining up with TRBD1. CDR3 nucleotides: TGTGCCAGCTCACCGTGGGACAGGGCCAGGGGAGTGGGATTCTATGGCTACACCTTC. This encodes CASSPWDRARGVGFYGYTF.